The sequence of this T cell receptor (beta chain) was determined in a study of T cells in Graves' hyperthyroidism and ophthalmopathy. Study results and limitations: Appearing also in blood were most of the thyroid clonotypes expanded above 0.001. Stable hyperthyroidism was told apart from ophthalmopathy by a model built on 13 V-J features. Ophthalmopathy was predicted by the model a median of roughly 6 months ahead of onset.

This clonotype was recorded at least ten times. Its antigen is unknown. For the diagnoses, clinical symptoms, serum thyroxine and TRAb, thyroid ultrasound and orbital computed tomography were used. Trimming stripped 0 bases from V and 5 bases from J, with 9 bases between. The CDR3 loop spans 13 amino acids. CDR1 and CDR2 from the germline V gene are SGHRS and YFSETQ. Using RNA transcripts as the source, TCR beta CDR3 regions were amplified. The study used the HTBI primer set for a first-round RT-PCR of the TCR CDR3. TCRdb re-called the multiplex PCR reads through MiXCR, storing one row per CDR3 protein. This sample yields approximately 320,000 distinct CDR3 sequences, of which 16% are seen a single time; around 35% belongs to the top ten.

Sequencing input: blood. The origin of this receptor is a man younger than 40 with Graves' hyperthyroidism. The chain joins TRBV5-1 to TRBJ2-7, with D uncertain. The CDR3 nucleotides read TGCGCCAGCAGCTTGGGTATCAGGAACGAGCAGTACTTC. This codes for CASSLGIRNEQYF. Filled out from reference TRBV5-1 and TRBJ2-7, the complete variable domain reads KAGVTQTPRYLIKTRGQQVTLSCSPISGHRSVSWYQQTPGQGLQFLFEYFSETQRNKGNFPGRFSGRQFSNSRSEMNVSTLELGDSALYLCASSLGIRNEQYFGPGTRLTVT.